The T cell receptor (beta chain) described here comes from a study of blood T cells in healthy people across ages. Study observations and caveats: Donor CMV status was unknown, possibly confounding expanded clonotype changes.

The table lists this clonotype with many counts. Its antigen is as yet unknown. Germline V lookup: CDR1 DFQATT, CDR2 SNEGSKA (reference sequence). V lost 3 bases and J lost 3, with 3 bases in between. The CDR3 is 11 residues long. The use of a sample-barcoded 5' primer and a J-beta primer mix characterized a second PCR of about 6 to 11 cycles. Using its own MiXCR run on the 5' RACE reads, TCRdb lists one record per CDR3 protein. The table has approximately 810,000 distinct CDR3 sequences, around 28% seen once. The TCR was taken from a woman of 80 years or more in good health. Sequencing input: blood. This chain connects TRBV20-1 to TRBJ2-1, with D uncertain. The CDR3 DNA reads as TGCAGTGCTAGCGTCTACAATGAGCAGTTCTTC. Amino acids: CSASVYNEQFF.